This section outlines one TCR beta chain sequence together with its context. Its target is unknown. Each donor was a Caucasian adult residing in Nashville, Tennessee. Libraries were prepared by immunoSEQ multiplex PCR; TCRdb keeps only in-frame clonotypes and omits some of them. Among 2,500,000 or so clones listed, approximately 94% were seen once. Germline V lookup: CDR1 SGHVS, CDR2 FNYEAQ. This CDR3 region has 15 residues. With V trimmed by 5 bases and J by 3 bases, 4 bases remained unmatched. The data were obtained in a study of shared clonotypes between healthy human individuals. The study, taken as a whole, reports: Clonotypes shared by all four donors outscored non-shared clonotypes in generation probability. Memory subsets generally showed lower estimated richness than naive subsets. Clonotype sharing among the donors was expected to vary with sequencing depth.

The sample was naive CD4+ T cells sorted from blood. The subset here: CD45RA+ positively selected. The V call is TRBV7-6, the J call TRBJ2-7, with 13 bases aligning to TRBD2. The sequence came from a man between 18 and 35 years old in good health. As DNA, the CDR3 is TGTGCCAGCAGCCGGACTAGCGGGGGATACTACGAGCAGTACTTC. Protein sequence: CASSRTSGGYYEQYF.